Listed here are 24 T cell receptor beta chains from one sample, sequenced in a study of metastatic and nonmetastatic thyroid tumors. From the PCR reads, TCRdb re-called clones with MiXCR. The data contain some 20,000 clones, around 17% of them singletons. Treatment of any kind had been given to no patient before thyroid surgery. The source material was blood. All receptors derive from a male donor with papillary thyroid cancer or a benign thyroid nodule (not recorded which). Some clones in this sample may be carry-over from other donors' samples.

This clone appeared many times. The chain couples TRBV20-1 to TRBJ2-7; 9 nucleotides line up with TRBD1. Germline V lookup: CDR1 DFQATT, CDR2 SNEGSKA (reference sequence). V trimming: 2 bases; J trimming: 5 bases; junction bases outside the gene matches: 10. The CDR3 extends over 15 amino acids. CDR3 coding DNA: TGCAGTGCTAGATTCCGGGACAGGGTTCTCCACGAGCAGTACTTC. This translates into CSARFRDRVLHEQYF.

Many counts were recorded for this clone. The rearrangement uses TRBV7-2 and TRBJ2-5; D is undetermined. V lost 3 bases, J lost 4 bases, and 6 bases lay in between. The V gene's germline CDR1 is SGHTA and CDR2 FQGNSA. The CDR3 runs to 12 residues. CDR3 residues: CASSFPRETQYF. The CDR3, as DNA: TGTGCCAGCAGCTTCCCCAGAGAGACCCAGTACTTC.

The chain recombines TRBV6-2 or TRBV6-3 with TRBJ2-2; D possibly matches TRBD1 or TRBD2 (5 bases each). This CDR3 region has 14 residues. Looked up from germline, CDR1 is MNHEY and CDR2 is SVGEGT. The ends were cut back, 4 bases at V and 4 bases at J, with 10 bases in the middle. CDR3 in DNA: TGTGCCAGCAGTTGGGGGTCTCTCACCGGGGAGCTGTTTTTT. Translated, it gives CASSWGSLTGELFF.

The chain couples TRBV2 to TRBJ2-1, with TRBD1 matching 8 bases. The CDR3 is made up of 12 amino acids. The V gene end was trimmed by 6 bases and the J gene end by 7 bases; junction bases not matched to a gene: 2. The germline V gene encodes CDR1 SNHLY and CDR2 FYNNEI. CDR3 nucleotide sequence: TGTGCCAGCAGGGGACAGGCGAATGAGCAGTTCTTC. Its protein product is CASRGQANEQFF.

This clone has a count of ten or more. The rearrangement uses TRBV5-6 and TRBJ2-7; 7 bases match TRBD1. The CDR3 spans 13 residues. Germline values: CDR1 SGHDT, CDR2 YYEEEE. Germline trimming cut 4 bases from V and 3 bases from J; bases unmatched to any gene: 4. The CDR3 protein is CASSRGQSYEQYF. The CDR3 coding sequence is TGTGCCAGCAGCAGGGGACAGAGCTACGAGCAGTACTTC.

In this sample, this clone turned up many times. J is TRBJ2-7 and V is TRBV24-1; TRBD1 is a possible D gene (6 bases). The CDR3 runs to 15 residues. The germline CDR1 and CDR2 sequences are KGHDR and SFDVKD. V lost 4 bases and J lost 5, with 17 bases in between. CDR3 sequence: CATSDSHSTGHEQYF. The CDR3 DNA sequence: TGTGCCACCAGTGACTCCCACTCTACAGGGCACGAGCAGTACTTC.

This clone was detected many times. CDR3 sequence (DNA): TGTGCCAGCAGGGATGGACTAGCGGGAGGGAATGAGCAGTTCTTC. It codes for CASRDGLAGGNEQFF. The genes are TRBV7-8 and TRBJ2-1; 15 nucleotides match TRBD2. Germline CDR1 and CDR2: SGHVS and FQNEAQ. V shed 6 bases and J 7 bases; nucleotides not matched to a gene: 4. CDR3 length: 15 amino acids.

This clone was recorded at least ten times. V and J are TRBV20-1 and TRBJ2-1, with TRBD2 matching 10 bases. V lost 1 base and J lost 4; bases outside the gene matches: 7. CDR3 length: 16 residues. Germline assignment: CDR1 DFQATT and CDR2 SNEGSKA (reference sequence). The CDR3 DNA reads as TGCAGTGCTAGAGTAGCGGGAGGCCGAGGATACAATGAGCAGTTCTTC. Encoded protein: CSARVAGGRGYNEQFF.

This clone was recorded many times. The J gene is TRBJ2-1, the V gene TRBV7-6; D may be TRBD2 (6 bases). V dropped 1 base and J dropped 8 bases, with 6 bases sitting between them. CDR3 size: 12 residues. The germline gives CDR1 SGHVS, CDR2 FNYEAQ. The CDR3 DNA sequence: TGTGCCAGCAGCTTAGGGGGGGATGAGCAGTTCTTC. Translated, it gives CASSLGGDEQFF.

This clone was detected ten times or more. J is TRBJ2-1 and V is TRBV24-1; a possible D gene is TRBD1 (5 bases). This CDR3 is built from 16 residues. V shed 4 bases and J shed 1 base, with 13 bases lying between them. Germline lookup yields CDR1 KGHDR and CDR2 SFDVKD. This CDR3 is CATSETQGQSYNEQFF. CDR3 nucleotide sequence: TGTGCCACCAGTGAAACGCAGGGCCAATCCTACAATGAGCAGTTCTTC.

This clone was observed at least ten times. V and J are TRBV27 and TRBJ1-2; D is possibly TRBD1 (5 bases). V lost 2 bases and J 10 bases, leaving 14 bases between the germline ends. There are 13 residues in the CDR3. Germline loops: CDR1 MNHEY, CDR2 SMNVEV (reference sequence). The CDR3 nucleotides are TGTGCCAGCAGTTTAAGTCAGGGTTTCACCTACACCTTC. Amino acid sequence: CASSLSQGFTYTF.

This clone occurred many times. The chain links TRBV6-2 or TRBV6-3 to TRBJ2-1, with D possibly matching TRBD2 (5 bases). V was shortened by 9 bases and J by 2 bases, with 8 bases between the two germline ends. The CDR3 spans 12 residues. CDR1 and CDR2 from the germline V gene are MNHEY and SVGEGT. The CDR3 sequence is CARPGTYNEQFF. For the CDR3, the DNA is TGTGCCAGACCCGGGACCTACAATGAGCAGTTCTTC.

This clone was detected many times. The rearrangement joins TRBV10-3 to TRBJ2-7, with 9 bases lining up with TRBD1. CDR3 length equals 13 residues. Germline V gene data show CDR1 as ENHRY and CDR2 as SYGVKD. After removal of 10 bases from V and 1 base from J, the junction contained 5 bases not matched to a gene. CDR3 amino acids: CASGTGTSYEQYF. The DNA of the CDR3 is TGTGCCAGCGGGACAGGGACATCCTACGAGCAGTACTTC.

This clone has ten or more counts. The chain carries TRBV29-1 and TRBJ1-4; D might be TRBD1 (5 bases). CDR1 is SQVTM, CDR2 ANQGSEA, per germline. The CDR3 spans 12 residues. With 7 bases removed from V and 2 bases from J, the gap between germline ends came to 8 bases. CDR3 residues: CSAWGTNEKLFF. As DNA, the CDR3 is TGCAGCGCATGGGGGACTAATGAAAAACTGTTTTTT.

This clone is labeled as medium-sized. The V call is TRBV30, the J call TRBJ1-6; unclear D gene. Germline assignment: CDR1 GTSNPN and CDR2 SVGIG (reference sequence). V was clipped by 0 bases and J by 7 bases, with 10 bases between them. The CDR3 has 14 residues. DNA for the CDR3: TGTGCCTGGAGTGTAATTTATAAGAATTCACCCCTCCACTTT. It is translated as CAWSVIYKNSPLHF.

In this sample, this clone turned up a few times. Possible read error: a much larger clone is one base away. V usage is TRBV7-3 and J usage is TRBJ2-1; D gene ambiguous. Germline V gene sequence: CDR1 SGHTA, CDR2 FQGTGA. Trimming left V 5 bases short and J 2 bases short, with 13 bases between. The CDR3 is 15 amino acids. The CDR3 DNA reads TGTGCCAGCAGCCCCTTCGTTAACACCTACAATGAGCAGTTCTTC. As protein: CASSPFVNTYNEQFF.

The chain couples TRBV28 to TRBJ1-2, with 7 positions matching TRBD1. Germline lookup yields CDR1 MDHEN and CDR2 SYDVKM. Unmatched junction bases numbered 10, after V lost 6 bases and J lost 3 bases. This CDR3 is 15 amino acids long. The CDR3 loop is CASSPPVQGHYGYTF. CDR3 nucleotides: TGTGCCAGCAGCCCCCCCGTACAGGGGCACTATGGCTACACCTTC.

This clone was picked up many times. The J gene is TRBJ2-7, the V gene TRBV12-3 or TRBV12-4; D may be TRBD1 or TRBD2 (5 bases each). The V end was cut by 1 base, the J end by 7 bases, with 8 bases between. The CDR3 extends over 12 amino acids. DNA for the CDR3: TGTGCCAGCAGTTTAGGGGGGTGGGAGCAGTACTTC. Translating it yields CASSLGGWEQYF.

This clone has a count of ten or more. This chain uses TRBV6-1 with TRBJ2-6; D is ambiguous. The CDR3 extends over 14 amino acids. Trimming took 5 bases from V and 2 from J, leaving 7 bases between them. The germline gives CDR1 MNHNS, CDR2 SASEGT. The CDR3 here is CASSLVTGANVLTF. CDR3 DNA sequence: TGTGCCAGCAGTTTAGTTACTGGGGCCAACGTCCTGACTTTC.

The rearrangement uses TRBV18 and TRBJ2-2; a possible D gene is TRBD2 (6 bases). Trimming shortened V by 4 bases and J by 0 bases, and 9 bases separated the two germline ends. CDR3 size: 15 residues. The germline V gene encodes CDR1 KGHSH and CDR2 LQKENI. The chain's CDR3 is CASSLLATNTGELFF. As DNA, the CDR3 is TGTGCCAGCTCACTACTAGCTACGAACACCGGGGAGCTGTTTTTT. Looking up the rest from reference TRBV18 and TRBJ2-2 gives the full variable domain: NAGVMQNPRHLVRRRGQEARLRCSPMKGHSHVYWYRQLPEEGLKFMVYLQKENIIDESGMPKERFSAEFPKEGPSILRIQQVVRGDSAAYFCASSLLATNTGELFFGEGSRLTVL.

This chain uses TRBV20-1 with TRBJ1-1; D remains ambiguous. In germline, CDR1 is DFQATT, CDR2 SNEGSKA (reference sequence). Deletions cut 0 bases from V and 7 bases from J, with 12 bases between. CDR3 length: 13 amino acids. The CDR3 nucleotides read TGCAGTGCTAGAGATCTGGGGAGGAATGAAGCTTTCTTT. It yields the protein CSARDLGRNEAFF.

This clone was found many times. J is TRBJ2-1 and V is TRBV30, with D perhaps being TRBD1 or TRBD2 (5 bases each). Germline V CDR1 and CDR2: GTSNPN, SVGIG (reference sequence). V lost 3 bases to trimming and J lost 13 bases, with 13 bases between them. The CDR3 runs 11 residues. The chain's CDR3 is CAWSLRGPQFF. In DNA form, the CDR3 reads TGTGCCTGGAGCCTGAGGGGTCCCCAGTTCTTC.

This clone was seen at least ten times. V is TRBV24-1 and J is TRBJ2-1; 8 positions agree with TRBD2. Germline V lookup: CDR1 KGHDR, CDR2 SFDVKD. V was pared by 1 base and J by 12 bases, with 1 base of the junction left unmatched. The length of the CDR3 is 12 residues. CDR3 bases: TGTGCCACCAGTGATTTACGGGAGGGGCAGTTCTTC. Encoded protein: CATSDLREGQFF.

This clone was observed at least ten times. J is TRBJ2-1 and V is TRBV5-1; 7 bases are a match to TRBD1. Trimming removed 7 bases from V and 4 bases from J; junction bases left unmatched: 5. Germline CDR1 is SGHRS and CDR2 is YFSETQ. CDR3 length: 13 amino acids. CDR3 bases: TGCGCCAGCCTGGGGGACAGTTACAATGAGCAGTTCTTC. Amino acid sequence: CASLGDSYNEQFF. The full variable domain, its missing parts supplied by reference TRBV5-1 and TRBJ2-1, is KAGVTQTPRYLIKTRGQQVTLSCSPISGHRSVSWYQQTPGQGLQFLFEYFSETQRNKGNFPGRFSGRQFSNSRSEMNVSTLELGDSALYLCASLGDSYNEQFFGPGTRLTVL.